This TCR beta chain was identified in a study of T cells in Graves' hyperthyroidism and ophthalmopathy. Researchers took RNA transcripts and amplified the TCR beta CDR3 regions from them. A set of HTBI primers served as the primers for a first-round RT-PCR of the TCR CDR3. TCRdb reprocessed the multiplex PCR reads with MiXCR, giving one entry per CDR3 protein. The repertoire includes around 760,000 distinct CDR3 sequences, 35% of them detected once, and less than 35% sits in the top ten. General study findings and limits: Stable hyperthyroidism was told apart from ophthalmopathy by a model built on 13 V-J features. Ophthalmopathy onset followed model prediction by a median approximately seven months.

Researchers defined stable Graves' hyperthyroidism as no ophthalmopathy progression within 18 months. The hyperthyroidism patients had all been newly diagnosed, and their disease duration was under 2 months. Their ages ranged from 18 to 65 years. CDR1 and CDR2 from the germline V gene are SGHTA and FQGNSA. V gave up 5 bases and J gave up 6 bases, with 25 bases separating them. The CDR3 covers 17 residues. This clonotype was counted once. Its matching antigen is unknown. The source material was blood. The rearrangement uses TRBV7-2 and TRBJ2-5, with a possible D match to TRBD1 (6 bases). The receptor was isolated from a woman aged 40 to 55 with Graves' hyperthyroidism. CDR3 in amino acids: CASSQAHPGQVQKTQYF. CDR3 coding DNA: TGTGCCAGCAGCCAAGCTCATCCGGGACAAGTACAAAAGACCCAGTACTTC.